This T cell receptor beta chain comes out of a study of CD4 T cells in relation to SARS-CoV-2 and coronaviruses. Comments on this clone: Its antigen is not known.

Germline values: CDR1 ENHRY, CDR2 SYGVKD. The V segment lost 3 bases and the J segment 2 bases; nucleotides outside the gene matches: 4. The CDR3 contains 15 residues. Sequencing used immunoSEQ multiplex PCR; TCRdb keeps in-frame clones, though not all of them. The sample has some 45,000 clones; more than 65% are singletons. Sequenced: naive CD4+ T cells from PBMCs, cultured in vitro. Subset defined: naive CD4+ T cells isolated by negative enrichment. The chain combines TRBV10-3 with TRBJ2-1; 7 nucleotides align to TRBD2. This receptor was identified in an adult with COVID-19. DNA for the CDR3: TGTGCCATCAGTGAAACCGGGACTACCTACAATGAGCAGTTCTTC. It encodes CAISETGTTYNEQFF.